These 21 T cell receptor beta chains were sequenced from one sample in a study of cytomegalovirus exposure and HLA in healthy donors (dated 2017 in TCRdb). The receptor library was made with the immunoSEQ multiplex PCR assay. For the multiplex PCR, a mixture combining 60 forward primers for TCR Vbeta segments and 13 reverse primers for TCR Jbeta segments was used. The immuneACCESS repertoire file appears here via TCRdb, limited to in-frame rearrangements. These files lack a portion of the clones; in checked studies, under half of the deficit traces to unresolved V genes, and the cause of the others is not known. The sample includes 90,000 to 140,000 clones, with 69% observed a single time. The ten biggest clones cover 2.5% to 3.5% of the sample. Sequencing used PBMCs. The source is a man aged 30 to 39 in good health and CMV-seronegative.

The V and J genes are TRBV6-6 and TRBJ1-4, with TRBD1 matching over 9 bases. CDR1 MNHNY and CDR2 SVGAGI come from the germline V gene (reference sequence). The junction had 3 bases not matched to a gene; V was cut back by 4 bases and J by 3 bases. The CDR3 is 15 amino acids. In nucleotides, the CDR3 is TGTGCCAGCAGTTGGGGACAGGGCTCTAATGAAAAACTGTTTTTT. This translates into CASSWGQGSNEKLFF.

This chain links TRBV30 with TRBJ1-5; D is undetermined. CDR3 size: 13 residues. Germline CDR1 is GTSNPN and CDR2 is SVGIG (reference sequence). Trimming took 0 bases from V and 4 from J, leaving 7 bases between them. The CDR3 loop reads CAWSVSNNQPQHF. The DNA of the CDR3 is TGTGCCTGGAGTGTATCAAATAATCAGCCCCAGCATTTT.

The chain is built from TRBV7-2 and TRBJ2-7, with D possibly TRBD2 on 6 matching bases. V dropped 5 bases and J dropped 0 bases, with 11 bases sitting between them. The CDR3 is made up of 14 amino acids. The germline gives CDR1 SGHTA, CDR2 FQGNSA. DNA for the CDR3: TGTGCCAGCAGCACGAGACTAGTCTCCTACGAGCAGTACTTC. The encoded protein is CASSTRLVSYEQYF.

This clone turned up a few times. This rearrangement joins TRBV5-1 to TRBJ1-1, with D tentatively TRBD1 (5 bases). The CDR3 runs 14 residues. V was cut by 0 bases and J by 1 base, with 7 bases left in between. The germline CDR1 and CDR2 sequences are SGHRS and YFSETQ. CDR3 nucleotide sequence: TGCGCCAGCAGCTTGGAAAGGGGGAACACTGAAGCTTTCTTT. Translated: CASSLERGNTEAFF.

This chain joins TRBV5-1 and TRBJ2-5, with 8 nucleotides matching TRBD2. J lost 3 bases, V lost 8 bases, and 9 bases had no gene match. This CDR3 region has 14 residues. CDR1 is SGHRS and CDR2 is YFSETQ in the germline V gene. CDR3 region: CASNAGTSKETQYF. The CDR3, as DNA: TGCGCCAGTAACGCCGGGACTAGTAAAGAGACCCAGTACTTC.

CDR3 DNA: TGTGCCAGCAGTGAGACCCCCCGCCAGACAGGGCCGCGAGAAAAACTGTTTTTT. This gives the protein CASSETPRQTGPREKLFF. The chain combines TRBV9 with TRBJ1-4, with TRBD1 matching 7 bases. The CDR3 extends over 18 amino acids. The V and J ends lost 5 bases and 8 bases, in that order; junction bases with no gene match: 21. Germline V CDR1 and CDR2: SGDLS, YYNGEE.

The gene calls are TRBV7-8 and TRBJ2-3; D is uncertain. Germline lookup yields CDR1 SGHVS and CDR2 FQNEAQ. The CDR3 extends over 15 amino acids. V was shortened by 2 bases and J by 0 bases, with 9 bases between the two germline ends. The CDR3 here is CASSLNRPSTDTQYF. As DNA, the CDR3 is TGTGCCAGCAGCTTAAACAGACCTAGCACAGATACGCAGTATTTT.

The chain uses TRBV19 and TRBJ2-4, with a possible D match to TRBD1 (5 bases). V shed 0 bases and J shed 3 bases, with 9 bases lying between them. Germline V gene data show CDR1 as LNHDA and CDR2 as SQIVND (reference sequence). The CDR3 spans 15 residues. The CDR3 coding sequence is TGTGCCAGTAGTATAGAAAGGGGCGGCAAAAACATTCAGTACTTC. This encodes CASSIERGGKNIQYF.

The chain recombines TRBV29-1 with TRBJ2-3; tentatively, D is TRBD1 (5 bases). The CDR3 has 14 amino acids. V lost 4 bases, J lost 2 bases, and 13 bases lay in between. Germline CDR1 SQVTM, CDR2 ANQGSEA. CDR3 nucleotides: TGCAGCGTTGTGGTGACAGCTTACACAGATACGCAGTATTTT. It translates to CSVVVTAYTDTQYF.

This clone was seen a few times. This rearrangement joins TRBV5-4 to TRBJ2-7; 8 bases are shared with TRBD2. CDR1 is SGHNT and CDR2 is YYREEE in the germline V gene (reference sequence). With 0 bases clipped from V and 0 bases from J, the junction kept 2 bases outside the gene matches. The CDR3 covers 15 residues. CDR3 bases: TGTGCCAGCAGCTTGGGACTAGCGAGCTCCTACGAGCAGTACTTC. This gives the protein CASSLGLASSYEQYF. Filled out from reference TRBV5-4 and TRBJ2-7, the complete variable domain reads ETGVTQSPTHLIKTRGQQVTLRCSSQSGHNTVSWYQQALGQGPQFIFQYYREEENGRGNFPPRFSGLQFPNYSSELNVNALELDDSALYLCASSLGLASSYEQYFGPGTRLTVT.

The rearrangement links TRBV29-1 to TRBJ2-6, with a tentative D call TRBD2 (6 bases). The length of the CDR3 is 17 residues. The V end lost 4 bases, the J end lost 1 base, and 17 bases lay between the germline ends. Germline loops: CDR1 SQVTM, CDR2 ANQGSEA. CDR3 loop: CSVVEPPGVSGANVLTF. CDR3 sequence (DNA): TGCAGCGTTGTGGAGCCCCCGGGGGTATCTGGGGCCAACGTCCTGACTTTC.

This clone has only one observation. The gene calls are TRBV15 and TRBJ1-2, with D perhaps matching TRBD1 (5 bases). The V gene lost 0 bases and the J gene lost 6 bases, with 8 bases spanning the gap. Looked up from germline, CDR1 is LNHNV and CDR2 is YYDKDF (reference sequence). The CDR3 totals 13 residues. CDR3 in DNA: TGTGCCACCAGCAGAGAAACCAGGGATGGCTACACCTTC. It is translated as CATSRETRDGYTF. The full variable domain, completed using reference TRBV15 and TRBJ1-2, is DAMVIQNPRYQVTQFGKPVTLSCSQTLNHNVMYWYQQKSSQAPKLLFHYYDKDFNNEADTPDNFQSRRPNTSFCFLDIRSPGLGDTAMYLCATSRETRDGYTFGSGTRLTVV.

This clone has a handful of counts. This chain links TRBV6-5 with TRBJ1-5, with 9 bases identical to TRBD1. The trim removed 2 bases at V and 4 bases at J, leaving 0 bases unmatched. Germline V gene sequence: CDR1 MNHEY, CDR2 SVGAGI. This CDR3 comprises 14 residues. The CDR3: CASSYGTGNQPQHF. The CDR3 nucleotides are TGTGCCAGCAGTTACGGGACAGGGAATCAGCCCCAGCATTTT.

The genes are TRBV2 and TRBJ1-4, with D possibly being TRBD1 (6 bases). The CDR3 covers 14 residues. Germline V CDR1 and CDR2: SNHLY, FYNNEI. Trimming took off 8 bases at V and 7 bases at J, with 17 bases between the two ends. The DNA for the CDR3 is TGTGCCAGCCGGGACGGCACAGGGCTTGAAAAACTGTTTTTT. It specifies CASRDGTGLEKLFF.

This sequence joins TRBV5-1 and TRBJ2-1, with 10 bases that match TRBD1. V trimming: 4 bases; J trimming: 7 bases; junction bases outside the gene matches: 11. CDR1 is SGHRS, CDR2 YFSETQ, per germline. The CDR3 totals 16 residues. The DNA for the CDR3 is TGCGCCAGCAGCAGGGGACAGGGGCGTCCGGGGAATGAGCAGTTCTTC. This encodes CASSRGQGRPGNEQFF.

The rearrangement uses TRBV5-4 and TRBJ2-2; 10 bases align to TRBD1. Germline V CDR1 and CDR2: SGHNT, YYREEE (reference sequence). Trimming at V came to 4 bases and at J to 6 bases, leaving 6 bases not matched to a gene. CDR3 length equals 15 residues. CDR3 nucleotide sequence: TGTGCCAGCAGCACTGGGACAGGGGTTCCCGGGGAGCTGTTTTTT. It is translated as CASSTGTGVPGELFF.

This clone was counted a few times. The chain couples TRBV2 to TRBJ2-1, with no clear D. Trimming shortened V by 1 base and J by 3 bases, and 10 bases separated the two germline ends. Germline V gives CDR1 SNHLY, CDR2 FYNNEI. The CDR3 has 15 residues. CDR3 sequence: CASSEGLPGYNEQFF. CDR3 nucleotide sequence: TGTGCCAGCAGTGAAGGACTGCCTGGCTACAATGAGCAGTTCTTC. The full variable domain, in which reference TRBV2 and TRBJ2-1 provide the parts outside the CDR3, is EPEVTQTPSHQVTQMGQEVILRCVPISNHLYFYWYRQILGQKVEFLVSFYNNEISEKSEIFDDQFSVERPDGSNFTLKIRSTKLEDSAMYFCASSEGLPGYNEQFFGPGTRLTVL.

The gene calls are TRBV5-1 and TRBJ2-6, with 7 bases lining up with TRBD1. The CDR3 length is 15 residues. Germline CDR1 and CDR2: SGHRS and YFSETQ. J was trimmed by 0 bases and V by 4 bases; bases with no gene match: 1. Written as DNA, the CDR3 is TGCGCCAGCAGCGGGGACAGCTCTGGGGCCAACGTCCTGACTTTC. Amino acids: CASSGDSSGANVLTF.

This chain links TRBV30 with TRBJ2-1, with 7 bases matching TRBD1. Losses at the gene ends were 6 bases for V and 5 bases for J; bases not matched to a gene: 13. This CDR3 region has 15 residues. Germline V gives CDR1 GTSNPN, CDR2 SVGIG (reference sequence). In nucleotides, the CDR3 is TGTGCCTGCAAGGGACAGATAAGTTTCAACAATGAGCAGTTCTTC. Translation: CACKGQISFNNEQFF.

This chain joins TRBV21-1 and TRBJ2-1; TRBD2, the table's D call, was not compared with the DNA. TRBV21-1 is marked as a pseudogene. The CDR3 sequence is 17 residues long. The CDR3 loop is CATPYLSGGWLYNEQFF. In DNA, the CDR3 is TGTGCCACCCCGTACCTATCCGGGGGTTGGCTCTACAATGAGCAGTTCTTC.

The chain is built from TRBV5-6 and TRBJ1-6, with D maybe TRBD1 (5 bases). This CDR3 spans 15 amino acids. The germline V gene encodes CDR1 SGHDT and CDR2 YYEEEE. Trimming cost V 0 bases and J 10 bases, with 14 bases left between them. The CDR3 region has the DNA TGTGCCAGCAGCTTGGGACGCAGGGCTGGGTCACCCCTCCACTTT. Residues: CASSLGRRAGSPLHF.